This T cell receptor beta chain was observed in a study of CD8 T cells in Susac syndrome. When the RNA was reverse transcribed, random hexamers were used with an input of roughly 0.5 to 1 ug. In TCRdb, the immunoSEQ multiplex PCR reads were re-called with MiXCR into one record per CDR3 protein. The sample contains 110,000 to 150,000 distinct CDR3 sequences, nearly 95% of which appear only once. Trimming stripped 4 bases from V and 4 bases from J, with 17 bases between. Germline values: CDR1 LGHNA, CDR2 YSLEER. The CDR3 has 15 residues. Negative isolation yielded CD8+ and CD4+ T cells; FACS enriched TEMRA cells.

The receptor's source is a human donor in good health. The chain uses TRBV4-3 and TRBJ2-7, with D possibly TRBD1 on 6 matching bases. Sequenced: CD8+ T cells from PBMCs. The DNA of the CDR3 is TGCGCCAGCAGCCCCACAGGGAGAAAGGGATACGAGCAGTACTTC. It encodes CASSPTGRKGYEQYF.